Included here is one T cell receptor (beta chain) sequence, with context. Its antigen is as yet unknown. The data were obtained in a study of cytomegalovirus exposure and HLA in healthy donors. The data were produced by immunoSEQ multiplex PCR, yet TCRdb's version contains in-frame clones alone and is incomplete. Of 150,000 to 200,000 clones in the sample, roughly 84% were seen once. Study-wide results and limits: In vitro data verified a few CMV-associated chains as specific for CMV antigens. Associated with cytomegalovirus, according to the listing, were 150 to 200 TCR beta chains. According to reports, the classifier identified cytomegalovirus status with high specificity and sensitivity.

The CDR3 spans 15 residues. CDR1 and CDR2 from the germline V gene are SGDLS and YYNGEE. J gave up 6 bases and V 2 bases, and 8 bases lay outside the gene matches. This TCR derives from a woman in her late teens or twenties in good health and CMV-seropositive. Material: PBMCs. The chain carries TRBV9 and TRBJ2-7; 10 nucleotides agree with TRBD2. The CDR3 reads CASSVQAGGKFEQYF. The CDR3 DNA sequence: TGTGCCAGCAGCGTCCAAGCGGGGGGGAAATTCGAGCAGTACTTC. Full variable domain (missing parts from reference TRBV9 and TRBJ2-7): DSGVTQTPKHLITATGQRVTLRCSPRSGDLSVYWYQQSLDQGLQFLIQYYNGEERAKGNILERFSAQQFPDLHSELNLSSLELGDSALYFCASSVQAGGKFEQYFGPGTRLTVT.